This entry concerns a single T cell receptor beta chain. The target antigen is unknown. Indicated treatment: some 20 received Ad26.COV2.S at low or high dose, single or two shots; 5 received placebo; per-sample allocation not given. Following the first vaccine or placebo injection, samples were taken on day 63. The study used a vaccine consisting of an Ad26 vector that expressed Wuhan-strain SARS-CoV-2 spike. This CDR3 has 16 residues. V lost 3 bases to trimming and J lost 0 bases, with 15 bases between them. From germline, CDR1 is SGHTA and CDR2 FQGNSA. Some clones are missing from TCRdb's copy, which holds only in-frame ones; the method was immunoSEQ multiplex PCR. The table has hundreds of thousands of clones, more than 75% seen once. This sample was taken from a study of Ad26.COV2.S vaccination and SARS-CoV-2 variants. Study-level background: COV1001, an Ad26.COV2.S trial, supplied this vaccine-arm donor. Overall study results and limits: CD8+ and CD4+ T cells specific for spike reportedly responded with substantial breadth after vaccination.

The material was peripheral blood, obtained in a trial of Ad26.COV2.S vaccine versus placebo. The clonotype was recovered from a person aged 18-65 years who received the Ad26.COV2.S COVID-19 vaccine or a placebo. V is TRBV7-2 and J is TRBJ2-7, with no clear D. CDR3 sequence reads: CASSLPSTASSYEQYF. For the CDR3, the DNA is TGTGCCAGCAGCTTGCCTAGTACAGCAAGCTCCTACGAGCAGTACTTC.